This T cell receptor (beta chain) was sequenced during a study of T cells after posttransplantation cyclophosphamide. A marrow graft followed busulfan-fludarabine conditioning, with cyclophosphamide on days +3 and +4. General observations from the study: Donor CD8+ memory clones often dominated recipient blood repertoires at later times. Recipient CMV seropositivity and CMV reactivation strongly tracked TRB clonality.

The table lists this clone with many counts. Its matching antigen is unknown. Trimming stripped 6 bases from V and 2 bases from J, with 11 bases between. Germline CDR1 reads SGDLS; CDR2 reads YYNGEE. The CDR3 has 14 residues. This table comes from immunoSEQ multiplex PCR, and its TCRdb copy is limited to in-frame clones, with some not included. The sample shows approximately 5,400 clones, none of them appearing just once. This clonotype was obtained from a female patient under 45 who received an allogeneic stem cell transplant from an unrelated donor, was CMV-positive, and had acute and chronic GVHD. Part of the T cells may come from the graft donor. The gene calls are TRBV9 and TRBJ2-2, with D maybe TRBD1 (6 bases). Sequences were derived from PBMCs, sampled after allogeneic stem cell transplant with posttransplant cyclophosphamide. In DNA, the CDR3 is TGTGCCAGCACCCCCGGGACAAACACCGGGGAGCTGTTTTTT. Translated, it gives CASTPGTNTGELFF.